The entry that follows covers one T cell receptor (beta chain) sequence. Germline lookup yields CDR1 MNHEY and CDR2 SVGEGT. The CDR3 loop spans 11 amino acids. V dropped 1 base and J dropped 8 bases, with 3 bases sitting between them. Documented time point: newly diagnosed GD, antithyroid drugs for less than 3 months. After RNA was extracted from PBMCs, the TCR library was made from it. The data are from a study of regulatory T cells in long-lasting Graves disease. HTBI primers from iRepertoire and Arm-PCR of CDR3 regions yielded the TCR beta libraries. Each CDR3 protein gets one entry after TCRdb re-called the multiplex PCR reads with MiXCR. The sample has a few hundred thousand distinct CDR3 sequences, approximately 10% seen once. These data also featured in a second study, about T cells in Graves' hyperthyroidism and ophthalmopathy.

The material sequenced was peripheral blood mononuclear cells (PBMCs), taken at new diagnosis, from a patient treated with antithyroid drugs. The gene calls are TRBV6-2 or TRBV6-3 and TRBJ2-1; D is unclear. This clonotype was sampled from a woman aged 18 to 35 with Graves disease. CDR3 nucleotides: TGTGCCAGCAGTTACTTCCATGAGCAGTTCTTC. Translated, it gives CASSYFHEQFF.